This T cell receptor (beta chain) was found in a study of blood T cell repertoires in COVID-19. On the study more broadly: COVID-19 samples collected from the United States, Italy and Spain covered acute and convalescent phases.

Study processing details: Cell counts per sample came from amplifying reference gene primers. Profiling relied on immunoSEQ multiplex PCR, and the TCRdb table lists in-frame clones only, not all of them. V and J calls and clone size are as listed in that table; D and trimming were resolved from the DNA. The sample holds 300,000 to 350,000 clones; roughly 90% are singletons and the top ten take about 6.8%. The CDR3 is 15 amino acids. Germline-derived CDR1 and CDR2 are MNHEY and SVGAGI. Losses at the gene ends were 6 bases for V and 8 bases for J; bases not matched to a gene: 10. The Seattle site enrolled patients during active infection and followed them longitudinally.

The receptor was derived from a young woman with COVID-19, enrolled during active disease. The sequenced sample was peripheral blood. The chain links TRBV6-5 to TRBJ2-2, with 9 bases aligning to TRBD2. The CDR3 coding sequence is TGTGCCAGCAGCCCCGCGGTAGCGGGAGTTGGGGAGCTGTTTTTT. Its translation is CASSPAVAGVGELFF.